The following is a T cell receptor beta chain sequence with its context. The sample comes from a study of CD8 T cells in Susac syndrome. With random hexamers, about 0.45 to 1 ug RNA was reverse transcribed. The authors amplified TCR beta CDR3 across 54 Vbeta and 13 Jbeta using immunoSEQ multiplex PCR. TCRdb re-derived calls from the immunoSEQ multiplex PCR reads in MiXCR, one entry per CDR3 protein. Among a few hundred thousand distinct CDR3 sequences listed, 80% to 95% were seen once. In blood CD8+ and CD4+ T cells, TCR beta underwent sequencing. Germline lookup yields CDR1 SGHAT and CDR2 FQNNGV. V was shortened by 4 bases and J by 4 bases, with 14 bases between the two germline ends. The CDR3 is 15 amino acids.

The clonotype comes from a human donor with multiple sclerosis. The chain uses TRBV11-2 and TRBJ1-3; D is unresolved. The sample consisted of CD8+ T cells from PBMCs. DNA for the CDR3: TGTGCCAGCAGCTCCTACCGGGCCGAGGGAAACACCATATATTTT. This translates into CASSSYRAEGNTIYF. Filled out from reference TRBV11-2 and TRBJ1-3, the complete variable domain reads EAGVAQSPRYKIIEKRQSVAFWCNPISGHATLYWYQQILGQGPKLLIQFQNNGVVDDSQLPKDRFSAERLKGVDSTLKIQPAKLEDSAVYLCASSSYRAEGNTIYFGEGSWLTVV.